The 16 T cell receptor beta chains below all came from one sample that was sequenced in a study of radiotherapy plus CTLA-4 blockade in lung cancer. The protocol was immunoSEQ multiplex PCR, while the TCRdb copy is restricted to in-frame clones and leaves out a portion. The top ten clones hold around 25% of a sample with roughly 100,000 clones, approximately 78% of them seen once. This specimen was peripheral blood, taken from a patient treated with radiotherapy plus ipilimumab. These receptors came from a human donor with non-small cell lung cancer that progressed on radiotherapy plus ipilimumab.

The chain has TRBV28 and TRBJ1-2, with D uncertain. Deletions cut 6 bases from V and 8 bases from J, with 10 bases between. Germline CDR1 reads MDHEN; CDR2 reads SYDVKM. The CDR3 covers 11 residues. In DNA form, the CDR3 reads TGTGCCAGCAGCTCCTATGTAGGCTACACCTTC. It codes for CASSSYVGYTF.

The gene calls are TRBV10-3 and TRBJ1-1; 8 positions agree with TRBD1. This CDR3 spans 14 amino acids. After removal of 4 bases from V and 5 bases from J, the junction contained 6 bases not matched to a gene. Germline CDR1 ENHRY, CDR2 SYGVKD. In DNA, the CDR3 is TGTGCCATCAGTGGGCAGGGGGCGCAGACTGAAGCTTTCTTT. This codes for CAISGQGAQTEAFF.

V gene TRBV2 combines with J gene TRBJ2-1; 11 bases line up with TRBD2. V lost 6 bases and J lost 7; bases outside the gene matches: 5. The CDR3 contains 14 residues. Germline CDR1 SNHLY, CDR2 FYNNEI. The DNA of the CDR3 is TGTGCCAGCAGCCTCTCTAGCGGGAGGAATGAGCAGTTCTTC. Encoded protein: CASSLSSGRNEQFF.

The chain recombines TRBV19 with TRBJ2-2; unclear D gene. The CDR3 spans 12 residues. Per the germline V gene, CDR1 is LNHDA and CDR2 is SQIVND (reference sequence). Trimming shortened V by 6 bases and J by 4 bases, and 6 bases separated the two germline ends. The CDR3, as DNA: TGTGCCAGTAGCCTCATCACCGGGGAGCTGTTTTTT. Encoded protein: CASSLITGELFF.

This clone was seen more than once but under ten times. Germline and junction disagree at one end, which may indicate a read error. The rearrangement links TRBV2 to TRBJ1-2, with D possibly TRBD1 on 6 matching bases. Germline V CDR1 and CDR2: SNHLY, FYNNEI. This CDR3 has 15 residues. The CDR3 spells CASREDRPANYGYTF. Here the CDR3 DNA reads TGTGCCAGCAGGGAAGACAGGCCAGCTAACTATGGCTACACCTTC.

The chain employs TRBV28 and TRBJ2-7, with 7 bases identical to TRBD2. The CDR3 has 14 amino acids. The V gene's germline CDR1 is MDHEN and CDR2 SYDVKM. The DNA of the CDR3 is TGTGCGTCCAAGGAGCGGGGCCCCTCCTACGAGCAGTACTTC. Amino acids: CASKERGPSYEQYF.

J is TRBJ1-1 and V is TRBV28, with no clear D. Between the trimmed V and J ends, which lost 2 bases and 1 base, there was a span of 11 bases. Germline V gene sequence: CDR1 MDHEN, CDR2 SYDVKM. The CDR3 length is 15 residues. CDR3 residues: CASSLAATGNTEAFF. DNA for the CDR3: TGTGCCAGCAGTTTAGCGGCGACGGGGAACACTGAAGCTTTCTTT.

This sequence joins TRBV15 and TRBJ2-7; tentatively, D is TRBD1 (6 bases). The germline gives CDR1 LNHNV, CDR2 YYDKDF (reference sequence). Trimming took off 6 bases at V and 0 bases at J, with 12 bases between the two ends. The CDR3 length is 14 residues. The DNA of the CDR3 is TGTGCCACCAGTCCCGACAGGTACTCCTACGAGCAGTACTTC. Translated: CATSPDRYSYEQYF.

This chain links TRBV7-9 with TRBJ2-1; weak D call: TRBD2 (6 bases). V gave up 6 bases and J gave up 3 bases, with 15 bases separating them. Germline assignment: CDR1 SEHNR and CDR2 FQNEAQ (reference sequence). The CDR3 has 15 residues. CDR3 in amino acids: CASSSDYSFYNEQFF. The CDR3 DNA sequence: TGTGCCAGCAGTTCGGACTATTCTTTCTACAATGAGCAGTTCTTC.

This clone occurred once. The chain has TRBV9 and TRBJ2-5; no definite D call. The ends were cut back, 0 bases at V and 7 bases at J, with 10 bases in the middle. The CDR3 is 13 amino acids. Germline CDR1 reads SGDLS; CDR2 reads YYNGEE. The CDR3 protein is CASSVATGGTQYF. The CDR3 DNA is TGTGCCAGCAGCGTAGCGACCGGTGGGACCCAGTACTTC.

The chain combines TRBV28 with TRBJ1-2; D is undetermined. The CDR3 has 14 residues. Looked up from germline, CDR1 is MDHEN and CDR2 is SYDVKM. Trimming took off 10 bases at V and 1 base at J, with 16 bases between the two ends. CDR3 in DNA: TGTGCCACCTTTAAAGTTCCGATTAACTATGGCTACACCTTC. This translates into CATFKVPINYGYTF.

This sequence joins TRBV5-1 and TRBJ2-1; 14 nucleotides align to TRBD2. CDR1 is SGHRS, CDR2 YFSETQ, per germline. CDR3 length: 17 amino acids. J was trimmed by 6 bases and V by 4 bases; bases with no gene match: 9. CDR3 residues: CASSERLAGGPLNEQFF. DNA for the CDR3: TGCGCCAGCAGCGAACGACTAGCGGGAGGGCCTCTCAATGAGCAGTTCTTC.

The chain carries TRBV28 and TRBJ1-3; weak D call: TRBD1 (5 bases). The CDR3 contains 15 residues. The germline CDR1 and CDR2 sequences are MDHEN and SYDVKM. V lost 11 bases, J lost 1 base, and 18 bases lay in between. CDR3 DNA sequence: TGTGCCGGTTCGAAAACTCAGGGATCTGGAAACACCATATATTTT. Its protein is CAGSKTQGSGNTIYF.

This clone appeared a few times. The chain is built from TRBV6-6 and TRBJ1-1, with D maybe TRBD1 (5 bases). The V gene's germline CDR1 is MNHNY and CDR2 SVGAGI (reference sequence). This CDR3 region has 12 residues. The V and J ends lost 8 bases and 8 bases respectively, with 15 bases between them. The CDR3 loop is CASSLRGDEAFF. The DNA for the CDR3 is TGTGCCAGCTCACTACGGGGGGACGAAGCTTTCTTT.

The chain couples TRBV10-2 to TRBJ2-7; possible D gene TRBD2, 6 bases. The CDR3 runs 17 residues. Trimming stripped 0 bases from V and 4 bases from J, with 19 bases between. The germline V gene encodes CDR1 WSHSY and CDR2 SAAADI. CDR3 amino acids: CASSESGRTKGTYEQYF. CDR3 in DNA: TGCGCCAGCAGTGAGTCTGGCCGGACGAAAGGGACTTACGAGCAGTACTTC.

The rearrangement uses TRBV11-2 and TRBJ2-5; 10 nucleotides agree with TRBD2. Unmatched junction bases numbered 12, after V lost 5 bases and J lost 6 bases. This CDR3 region has 16 residues. Per the germline V gene, CDR1 is SGHAT and CDR2 is FQNNGV. In nucleotides, the CDR3 is TGTGCCAGCAGCCCACGAGCGGGAGGGCCGTTTAAGACCCAGTACTTC. This codes for CASSPRAGGPFKTQYF.